Following are 17 T cell receptor beta chains from one sample sequenced in a study of cytomegalovirus exposure and HLA in healthy donors (dated by TCRdb to between 2016 and 2019). Libraries were constructed by the immunoSEQ multiplex PCR assay. For the multiplex PCR, a mixture combining 60 forward primers for TCR Vbeta segments and 13 reverse primers for TCR Jbeta segments was used. The immuneACCESS repertoire file appears here via TCRdb, limited to in-frame rearrangements. These files lack a portion of the clones; in checked studies, under half of the deficit traces to unresolved V genes, and the cause of the others is not known. In this sample the table shows under 200,000 clones, about 75% of which occur a single time. The ten top clones hold 7.4% of the sample. The sequenced sample consisted of PBMCs. The receptor set was obtained from a male donor in good health and CMV-seropositive.

The rearrangement joins TRBV6-1 to TRBJ1-5, with 7 bases aligning to TRBD1. The CDR3 is 13 residues long. Germline V gene data show CDR1 as MNHNS and CDR2 as SASEGT. V was pared by 7 bases and J by 4 bases, with 4 bases of the junction left unmatched. The CDR3 loop reads CASKGQINQPQHF. The CDR3 nucleotides are TGTGCCAGCAAGGGACAGATAAATCAGCCCCAGCATTTT.

The rearrangement links TRBV10-2 to TRBJ1-6; 8 nucleotides match TRBD1. Germline-derived CDR1 and CDR2 are WSHSY and SAAADI. J gave up 8 bases and V 5 bases, and 2 bases lay outside the gene matches. The CDR3 length is 13 residues. CDR3 in amino acids: CASSLQGDSPLHF. DNA for the CDR3: TGCGCCAGCAGTCTACAGGGGGATTCACCCCTCCACTTT.

This chain uses TRBV7-9 with TRBJ1-4; weak D call: TRBD1 (5 bases). Germline values: CDR1 SEHNR, CDR2 FQNEAQ (reference sequence). The CDR3 spans 16 residues. V was cut by 2 bases and J by 8 bases, with 18 bases left in between. The CDR3 is CASSLPRGRGGEKLFF. The DNA for the CDR3 is TGTGCCAGCAGCTTACCCAGAGGGAGGGGAGGCGAAAAACTGTTTTTT.

This clone showed up just a few times. The chain carries TRBV4-3 and TRBJ1-5; 9 nucleotides align to TRBD1. Germline-derived CDR1 and CDR2 are LGHNA and YSLEER. There are 18 residues in the CDR3. Trimming removed 0 bases from V and 0 bases from J; junction bases left unmatched: 6. The CDR3 is CASSQDRTGDLSNQPQHF. DNA for the CDR3: TGCGCCAGCAGCCAAGATCGGACAGGGGACCTTAGCAATCAGCCCCAGCATTTT.

The chain is built from TRBV27 and TRBJ1-1, with TRBD1 matching 7 bases. Germline CDR1 and CDR2: MNHEY and SMNVEV (reference sequence). The CDR3 length is 13 residues. The V and J ends lost 6 bases and 3 bases, in that order; junction bases with no gene match: 4. The CDR3 protein is CASRTQGDTEAFF. CDR3 coding DNA: TGTGCCAGCAGGACGCAGGGGGACACTGAAGCTTTCTTT.

J is TRBJ2-5 and V is TRBV5-5; the D is unclear. The germline V and J ends were trimmed by 0 bases and 1 base, with 4 bases remaining between them. The CDR3 extends over 13 amino acids. CDR1 and CDR2 from the germline V gene are SGHKS and YYEKEE (reference sequence). The CDR3 DNA reads as TGTGCCAGCAGCTTGGGAGGCCAAGAGACCCAGTACTTC. This sequence encodes CASSLGGQETQYF.

The rearrangement uses TRBV2 and TRBJ2-3; D possibly corresponds to TRBD2 (5 bases). In germline, CDR1 is SNHLY, CDR2 FYNNEI. This CDR3 contains 14 residues. The ends were cut back, 7 bases at V and 3 bases at J, with 14 bases in the middle. The CDR3 reads CASMARLATDTQYF. The CDR3, as DNA: TGTGCCAGCATGGCCCGGCTAGCAACAGATACGCAGTATTTT.

J is TRBJ1-4 and V is TRBV6-1; maybe TRBD1 (5 bases). Germline loops: CDR1 MNHNS, CDR2 SASEGT. The V end was cut by 5 bases, the J end by 7 bases, with 14 bases between. This CDR3 is 14 amino acids long. The CDR3 sequence is CASSFGTPGEKLFF. The CDR3 DNA is TGTGCCAGCAGTTTCGGGACTCCGGGTGAAAAACTGTTTTTT.

The chain has TRBV4-3 and TRBJ2-2; D unresolved. Germline loops: CDR1 LGHNA, CDR2 YSLEER. Between the trimmed V and J ends, which lost 11 bases and 1 base, there was a span of 14 bases. CDR3 length equals 14 residues. The CDR3 is CAATRWWNTGELFF. CDR3 bases: TGCGCCGCCACCAGGTGGTGGAACACCGGGGAGCTGTTTTTT.

V and J are TRBV29-1 and TRBJ2-1; 8 bases match TRBD1. The germline gives CDR1 SQVTM, CDR2 ANQGSEA. This CDR3 comprises 16 residues. V shed 4 bases and J 4 bases; nucleotides not matched to a gene: 12. The CDR3 nucleotides read TGCAGCGTTGGAGGGACAGGTAGTCGAGCGTACAATGAGCAGTTCTTC. It encodes CSVGGTGSRAYNEQFF.

There are a few counts of this clone. The chain joins TRBV6-5 to TRBJ2-1; 7 positions agree with TRBD1. Germline-derived CDR1 and CDR2 are MNHEY and SVGAGI. With V trimmed by 5 bases and J by 3 bases, 7 bases remained unmatched. The CDR3 has 15 amino acids. CDR3 sequence: CASSRDRADYNEQFF. For the CDR3, the DNA is TGTGCCAGCAGTCGCGACAGGGCGGACTACAATGAGCAGTTCTTC.

The J gene is TRBJ2-7, the V gene TRBV30; TRBD2 is a possible D gene (5 bases). V lost 0 bases, J lost 4 bases, and 13 bases lay in between. The germline V gene has CDR1 GTSNPN and CDR2 SVGIG (reference sequence). This CDR3 has 14 residues. CDR3 nucleotide sequence: TGTGCCTGGAGTGTAACGGGGAATTGGTACGAGCAGTACTTC. Translation: CAWSVTGNWYEQYF.

J is TRBJ2-3 and V is TRBV27; D is unresolved. There are 13 residues in the CDR3. V dropped 2 bases and J dropped 6 bases, with 9 bases sitting between them. CDR1 MNHEY and CDR2 SMNVEV come from the germline V gene (reference sequence). Written as DNA, the CDR3 is TGTGCCAGCAGTTTAGCGGCGACCGATACGCAGTATTTT. As protein: CASSLAATDTQYF.

The chain combines TRBV7-8 with TRBJ1-1; D unresolved. CDR3 length: 13 residues. The V end lost 2 bases, the J end lost 1 base, and 5 bases lay between the germline ends. The germline V gene encodes CDR1 SGHVS and CDR2 FQNEAQ. The DNA for the CDR3 is TGTGCCAGCAGCTTATCACAGAACACTGAAGCTTTCTTT. Residues: CASSLSQNTEAFF.

This clone turned up a few times. The chain is built from TRBV7-9 and TRBJ2-4; TRBD1 aligns across 9 bases. J was trimmed by 4 bases and V by 1 base; bases with no gene match: 14. CDR1 is SEHNR and CDR2 is FQNEAQ in the germline V gene (reference sequence). The CDR3 runs 19 residues. Here the CDR3 DNA reads TGTGCCAGCAGCTTAGAAGGTTTAGGGACAGGGCGGGGAAAAAACATTCAGTACTTC. Residues: CASSLEGLGTGRGKNIQYF.

Comment on this clone: The missing conserved phenylalanine or tryptophan at the end of this CDR3 makes a read error likely. The genes are TRBV6-5 and TRBJ2-4; 7 bases match TRBD1. CDR3 length: 12 residues. Germline V gene lookup returns CDR1 MNHEY and CDR2 SVGAGI. With V trimmed by 5 bases and J by 7 bases, 2 bases remained unmatched. The CDR3 sequence is CASSDRVNIQYL. The CDR3 region has the DNA TGTGCCAGCAGTGACAGGGTGAACATTCAGTACCTC.

V and J are TRBV7-9 and TRBJ2-3, with 8 positions matching TRBD2. The CDR3 is 14 amino acids. CDR1 and CDR2 from the germline V gene are SEHNR and FQNEAQ (reference sequence). V lost 3 bases and J lost 5; bases outside the gene matches: 4. The CDR3 coding sequence is TGTGCCAGCAGCTTTCGGGGGGGGCTAGATACGCAGTATTTT. It encodes CASSFRGGLDTQYF.